These T cell receptor beta chains were read from a single sample in a study of blood T cell repertoires in COVID-19. Generated by immunoSEQ multiplex PCR, the TCRdb table keeps only in-frame clones and is missing some. The sample has tens of thousands of clones, approximately 80% seen once. Specimen: peripheral blood. The source is a man aged 65-85 years with active or convalescent COVID-19. Each CDR3 is given with its conserved first and last residue. Fields, in order: V gene, clone size, J gene, D gene, CDR3 DNA, CDR3 protein. A D gene is named only where the DNA matches it firmly. Some rows mark clone size as missing; the rest say once, few, many or name a class of expanded clone.

>TRBV5-1|NA|TRBJ1-3|NA
TGCGCCAGCAGTCAATCTGGAAACACCATATATTTT
CASSQSGNTIYF
>TRBV19|NA|TRBJ2-4|NA
TGTGCCAGTAGTATACCCGGGGATCTGGCCAAAAACATTCAGTACTTC
CASSIPGDLAKNIQYF
>TRBV5-5|NA|TRBJ1-4|NA
TGTGCCAGCAGGGTCCCGGGGGATGAAAAACTGTTTTTT
CASRVPGDEKLFF
>TRBV6-5|NA|TRBJ2-7|NA
TGTGCCAGCAGTTACTCGTTTCGGGACACCTACGAGCAGTACTTC
CASSYSFRDTYEQYF
>TRBV3-1/TRBV3-2|NA|TRBJ1-1|TRBD1
TGTGCCAGCAGCCAATTAACAGGGGATACTGAAGCTTTCTTT
CASSQLTGDTEAFF
>TRBV28|NA|TRBJ2-7|NA
TGTGCCAGCAGTTTATGGCAGGATCAGCAGTACTTC
CASSLWQDQQYF
>TRBV30|NA|TRBJ1-2|TRBD1
TGTGCCTGGAGCGTCGGGACAGGGGGCTGGGGTGGCTACACCTTC
CAWSVGTGGWGGYTF
>TRBV28|few|TRBJ1-5|TRBD1
TGTGCCAGCAGGTCCCAGGGGGCGAGCAATCAGCCCCAGCATTTT
CASRSQGASNQPQHF
>TRBV11-2|NA|TRBJ2-7|TRBD2
TGTGCCAGCAGCTTATCGGCGTCAGCGGGGGGCCTCCCCTACGAGCAGTACTTC
CASSLSASAGGLPYEQYF
>TRBV7-2|few|TRBJ1-6|TRBD1
TGTGCCAGCAGCTGGGACAGGAATAATTCACCCCTCCACTTT
CASSWDRNNSPLHF
>TRBV28|NA|TRBJ1-1|NA
TGTGCCAGCAAGCTGAACACTGAAGCTTTCTTT
CASKLNTEAFF
>TRBV5-5|NA|TRBJ1-2|TRBD1
TGTGCCAGCAGCTTGGTGCAGGGGGTGAGTGGCTACACCTTC
CASSLVQGVSGYTF
>TRBV10-1|NA|TRBJ2-1|TRBD2
TGCGCCAGCAGCACCGGGACCACCCTAGCGGGCGAGCAGTTCTTC
CASSTGTTLAGEQFF
>TRBV10-3|NA|TRBJ1-1|NA
TGTGCCAGCCGGGGACACCCTGAAACTGAAGCTTTCTTT
CASRGHPETEAFF
>TRBV9|once|TRBJ2-2|TRBD2
TGTGCCAGCAGCGGAGGGACTACCTGGGACACCGGGGAGCTGTTTTTT
CASSGGTTWDTGELFF
>TRBV2|NA|TRBJ1-5|NA
TGTGCCAGCAGTGAAAGCAGGGCGAATCAGCCCCAGCATTTT
CASSESRANQPQHF
>TRBV3-1/TRBV3-2|NA|TRBJ2-1|NA
TGTGCCAGCAGCTATTCCGGGACACTGAATGAGCAGTTCTTC
CASSYSGTLNEQFF
>TRBV5-1|NA|TRBJ2-2|TRBD2
TGCGCCAGCAGCTTGACTAGCGGGGCAGACGGGGAGCTGTTTTTT
CASSLTSGADGELFF
>TRBV10-3|NA|TRBJ2-1|TRBD2
TGTGCCATCGCGGGGAGCGGGGGGGGTGATGAGCAGTTCTTC
CAIAGSGGGDEQFF
>TRBV5-5|NA|TRBJ1-1|TRBD1
TGTGCCAGCAGTGGACAGGGAAGGACTGAAGCTTTCTTT
CASSGQGRTEAFF
>TRBV3-1/TRBV3-2|NA|TRBJ2-7|NA
TGTGCCAGCAGCCCTTATAGCGGTAGCTCCTACGAGCAGTACTTC
CASSPYSGSSYEQYF
>TRBV19|few|TRBJ2-2|NA
TGTGCCAGTAATCCCTCAGTGGGAAGGGTAGCGTCCGGGGAGCTGTTTTTT
CASNPSVGRVASGELFF
>TRBV19|NA|TRBJ2-7|NA
TGTGCCAGAAACCCGACGGGTAGCTACGAGCAGTACTTC
CARNPTGSYEQYF
>TRBV6-5|NA|TRBJ1-2|NA
TGTGCCAGCAGTCCCCCCGAGCGAGCTGGCTACACCTTC
CASSPPERAGYTF
>TRBV30|NA|TRBJ1-2|TRBD1
TGTGCCTGTCCACAGGGGATCTATGGCTACACCTTC
CACPQGIYGYTF
>TRBV3-1/TRBV3-2|NA|TRBJ2-6|NA
TGTGCCAGCAGCGTCTCAGGGCTGTCTGGGGCCAACGTCCTGACTTTC
CASSVSGLSGANVLTF
>TRBV10-3|NA|TRBJ2-3|NA
TGTGCCGTTCTTCCCGGGTCCGGAGCAGATACGCAGTATTTT
CAVLPGSGADTQYF
>TRBV6-1|few|TRBJ1-6|NA
TGTGCCAGCAGTGTTGGACAGTCCTATAGCGGGAATTCACCCCTCCACTTT
CASSVGQSYSGNSPLHF
>TRBV6-5|NA|TRBJ1-1|NA
TGTGCCAGCAGTTACTTGGGCCAGGGGAACACTGAAGCTTTCTTT
CASSYLGQGNTEAFF
>TRBV5-1|NA|TRBJ2-7|TRBD1
TGCGCCAGCAACACAGGGACAGGGGGGCAGTACTTC
CASNTGTGGQYF
>TRBV12-3/TRBV12-4|NA|TRBJ1-1|NA
TGTGCCAGCAGTTCGGGGAGGGTCAGTGAAGCTTTCTTT
CASSSGRVSEAFF
>TRBV29-1|NA|TRBJ1-5|NA
TGCAGCGCCCTGTCTAGCAATCAGCCCCAGCATTTT
CSALSSNQPQHF
>TRBV29-1|NA|TRBJ1-5|TRBD1
TGCAGCGTTGAAGGTTCACAGGGGATCGGGCAGCCCCAGCATTTT
CSVEGSQGIGQPQHF
>TRBV28|NA|TRBJ1-4|TRBD1
TGTGCCAGCAGTGAACAGGGGGATAGGGGAAAACTGTTTTTT
CASSEQGDRGKLFF
>TRBV27|NA|TRBJ1-1|TRBD1
TGTGCCAGCAGTGGATGGGACAGCCAAGCTTTCTTT
CASSGWDSQAFF
>TRBV19|NA|TRBJ1-2|TRBD1
TGTGCCAGTAGTACGGGACAGGGGCGAGCGGGCTACACCTTC
CASSTGQGRAGYTF
>TRBV11-3|NA|TRBJ2-1|NA
TGTGCCAGCAGCTTCCGGGGAACCAGGAATGAGCAGTTCTTC
CASSFRGTRNEQFF